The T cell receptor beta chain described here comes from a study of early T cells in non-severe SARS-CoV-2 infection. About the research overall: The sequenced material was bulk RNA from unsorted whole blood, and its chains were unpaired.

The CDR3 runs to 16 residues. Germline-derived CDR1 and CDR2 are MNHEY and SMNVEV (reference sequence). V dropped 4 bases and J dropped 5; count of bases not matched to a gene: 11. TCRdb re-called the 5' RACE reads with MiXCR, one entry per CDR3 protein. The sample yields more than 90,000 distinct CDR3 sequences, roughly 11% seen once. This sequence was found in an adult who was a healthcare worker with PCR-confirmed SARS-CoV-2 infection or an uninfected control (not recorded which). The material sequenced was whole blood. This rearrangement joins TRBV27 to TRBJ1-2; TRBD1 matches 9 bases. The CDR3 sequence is CASSSTHRGLGYGYTF. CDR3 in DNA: TGTGCCAGCAGTTCGACCCACAGGGGGCTGGGGTATGGCTACACCTTC.